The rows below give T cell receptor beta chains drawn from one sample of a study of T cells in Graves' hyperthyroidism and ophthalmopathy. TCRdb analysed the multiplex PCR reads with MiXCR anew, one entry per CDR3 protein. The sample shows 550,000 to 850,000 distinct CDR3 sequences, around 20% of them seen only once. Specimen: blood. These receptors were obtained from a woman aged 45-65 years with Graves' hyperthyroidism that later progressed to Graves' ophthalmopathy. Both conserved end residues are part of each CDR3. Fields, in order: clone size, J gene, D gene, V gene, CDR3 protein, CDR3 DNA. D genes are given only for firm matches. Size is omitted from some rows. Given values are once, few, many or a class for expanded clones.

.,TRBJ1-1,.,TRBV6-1,CASSASFRVAFF,TGTGCCAGCAGTGCGAGTTTCAGGGTGGCTTTCTTT
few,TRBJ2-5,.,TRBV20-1,CSARRRGHGETQYF,TGCAGTGCCAGGCGGAGGGGGCATGGGGAGACCCAGTACTTC
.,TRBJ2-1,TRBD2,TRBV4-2,CASSQTLAALHNEQFF,TGTGCCAGCAGCCAAACACTAGCGGCGCTCCACAATGAGCAGTTCTTC
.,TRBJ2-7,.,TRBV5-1,CASSLLGKSSYEQYF,TGCGCCAGCAGCTTGCTAGGGAAATCCTCTTACGAGCAGTACTTC
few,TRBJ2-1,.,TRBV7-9,CASSLIGLTFEGNNEQFF,TGTGCCAGCAGCTTAATAGGGTTAACTTTTGAGGGCAACAATGAGCAGTTCTTC
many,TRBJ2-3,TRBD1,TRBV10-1,CASSEGTGGRDTQYF,TGCGCCAGCAGTGAAGGGACAGGGGGCAGAGATACGCAGTATTTT
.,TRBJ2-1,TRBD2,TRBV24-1,CATSEDGTSGSYEQFF,TGTGCCACCAGTGAGGACGGGACTAGCGGGAGCTATGAGCAGTTCTTC
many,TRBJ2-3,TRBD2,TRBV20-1,CSASPLAGDFTDTQYF,TGCAGTGCTAGCCCACTAGCGGGGGACTTTACAGATACGCAGTATTTT
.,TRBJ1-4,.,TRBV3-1,CASSQGPVEGKLFF,TGTGCCAGCAGCCAAGGACCTGTAGAAGGAAAACTGTTTTTT
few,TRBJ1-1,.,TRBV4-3,CASTPARRMNTEAFF,TGCGCCAGCACCCCGGCCAGGCGGATGAACACTGAAGCTTTCTTT
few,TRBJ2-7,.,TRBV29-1,CSVETTEIYEQYF,TGCAGCGTTGAAACGACAGAAATCTACGAGCAGTACTTC
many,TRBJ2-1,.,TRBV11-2,CASSLGWGHNEQFF,TGTGCCAGCAGCTTAGGTTGGGGACACAATGAGCAGTTCTTC
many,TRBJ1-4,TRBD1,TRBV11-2,CASSTQGASNEKLFF,TGTGCCAGCAGCACCCAGGGGGCGTCTAATGAAAAACTGTTTTTT
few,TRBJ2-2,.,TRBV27,CASMGLANTGELFF,TGTGCCAGCATGGGTTTAGCCAACACCGGGGAGCTGTTTTTT
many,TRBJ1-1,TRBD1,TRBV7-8,CASSLRDREGGEAFF,TGTGCCAGCAGCTTAAGGGACAGGGAAGGTGGTGAAGCTTTCTTT
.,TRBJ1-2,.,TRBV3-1,CASSQDRGNGYTF,TGTGCCAGCAGCCAAGACAGGGGCAATGGCTACACCTTC
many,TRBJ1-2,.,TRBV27,CASSPYRGRGADGYTF,TGTGCCAGCAGTCCATATAGGGGTAGGGGGGCCGATGGCTACACCTTC
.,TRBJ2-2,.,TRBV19,CASSILRTGELFF,TGTGCCAGTAGTATTTTAAGGACCGGGGAGCTGTTTTTT
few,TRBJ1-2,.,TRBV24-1,CAIPNEDGYTF,TGTGCCATTCCGAATGAGGATGGCTACACCTTC
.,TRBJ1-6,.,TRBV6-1,CAARPFTDYNSPLHF,TGTGCAGCCCGACCATTCACGGATTATAATTCACCCCTCCACTTT
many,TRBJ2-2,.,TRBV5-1,CASNRGSNTGELFF,TGCGCCAGCAATAGGGGGTCGAACACCGGGGAGCTGTTTTTT
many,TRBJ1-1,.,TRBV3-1,CASSQDGRATEAFF,TGTGCCAGCAGCCAAGATGGTAGAGCCACTGAAGCTTTCTTT
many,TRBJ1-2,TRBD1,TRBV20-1,CSARRDRAANYGYTF,TGCAGTGCTAGACGGGACAGGGCGGCTAACTATGGCTACACCTTC
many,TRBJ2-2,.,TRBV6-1,CASSEPARQGNTGELFF,TGTGCCAGCAGTGAACCAGCGCGGCAGGGGAACACCGGGGAGCTGTTTTTT
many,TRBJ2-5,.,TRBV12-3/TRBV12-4,CASSLEGAGEETQYF,TGTGCCAGCAGTTTAGAGGGGGCGGGAGAAGAGACCCAGTACTTC
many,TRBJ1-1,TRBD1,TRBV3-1,CASSYRQGATEAFF,TGTGCCAGCAGCTATCGACAGGGAGCCACTGAAGCTTTCTTT
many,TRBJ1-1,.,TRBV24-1,CASRQGIGTEAFF,TGTGCCTCCCGCCAGGGAATAGGCACTGAAGCTTTCTTT
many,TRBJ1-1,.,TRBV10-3,CATRQDVGNTEAFF,TGTGCCACCCGACAAGATGTCGGGAACACTGAAGCTTTCTTT
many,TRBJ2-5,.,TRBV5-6,CASSLINQETQYF,TGTGCCAGCAGCTTGATCAACCAAGAGACCCAGTACTTC
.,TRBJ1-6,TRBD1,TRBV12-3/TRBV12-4,CASSPRQGGNSPLHF,TGTGCCAGCAGTCCCCGACAGGGAGGGAATTCACCCCTCCACTTT
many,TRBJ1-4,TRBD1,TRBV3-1,CASSRTGDEKLFF,TGTGCCAGCAGCCGGACAGGGGATGAAAAACTGTTTTTT
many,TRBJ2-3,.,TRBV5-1,CASSLQLPDTQYF,TGCGCCAGCAGCTTGCAGCTCCCAGATACGCAGTATTTT
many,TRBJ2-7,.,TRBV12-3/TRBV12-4,CASSFLSGPTYEQYF,TGTGCCAGCAGTTTTTTGTCAGGACCTACCTACGAGCAGTACTTC
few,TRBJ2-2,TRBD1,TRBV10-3,CAISGTGTANTGELFF,TGTGCCATCAGTGGAACCGGGACAGCGAACACCGGGGAGCTGTTTTTT
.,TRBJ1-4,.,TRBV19,CASSVNSLTNEKLFF,TGTGCCAGTAGTGTCAACAGTCTAACTAATGAAAAACTGTTTTTT
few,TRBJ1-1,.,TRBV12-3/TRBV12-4,CASTNGWAEAFF,TGTGCCAGCACCAACGGGTGGGCTGAAGCTTTCTTT
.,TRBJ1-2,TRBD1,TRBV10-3,CAISERTGSNYGYTF,TGTGCCATCAGTGAGAGGACAGGGTCCAACTATGGCTACACCTTC
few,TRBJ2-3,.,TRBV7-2,CASQEEFTDTQYF,TGTGCCAGCCAAGAGGAGTTCACAGATACGCAGTATTTT
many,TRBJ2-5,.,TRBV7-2,CASSPFTQETQYF,TGTGCCAGCAGCCCCTTTACTCAAGAGACCCAGTACTTC
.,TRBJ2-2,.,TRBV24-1,CATSDFDGSRNTGELFF,TGTGCCACCAGTGATTTTGACGGGAGCAGGAACACCGGGGAGCTGTTTTTT
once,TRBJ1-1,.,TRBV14,CASSPDSMTEAFF,TGTGCCAGCAGCCCCGACAGTATGACTGAAGCTTTCTTT
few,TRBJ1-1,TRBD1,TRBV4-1,CASSSPTGATEAFF,TGCGCCAGCAGCTCACCTACAGGGGCCACTGAAGCTTTCTTT
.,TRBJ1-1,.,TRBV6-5,CASSYKRGSTEAFF,TGTGCCAGCAGTTATAAACGGGGAAGCACTGAAGCTTTCTTT
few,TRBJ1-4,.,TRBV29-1,CSVKSGLNEKLFF,TGCAGCGTTAAGTCCGGACTCAATGAAAAACTGTTTTTT
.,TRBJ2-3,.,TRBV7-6,CASSLAGTLPAQYF,TGTGCCAGCAGCTTAGCGGGGACCCTCCCTGCGCAGTATTTT